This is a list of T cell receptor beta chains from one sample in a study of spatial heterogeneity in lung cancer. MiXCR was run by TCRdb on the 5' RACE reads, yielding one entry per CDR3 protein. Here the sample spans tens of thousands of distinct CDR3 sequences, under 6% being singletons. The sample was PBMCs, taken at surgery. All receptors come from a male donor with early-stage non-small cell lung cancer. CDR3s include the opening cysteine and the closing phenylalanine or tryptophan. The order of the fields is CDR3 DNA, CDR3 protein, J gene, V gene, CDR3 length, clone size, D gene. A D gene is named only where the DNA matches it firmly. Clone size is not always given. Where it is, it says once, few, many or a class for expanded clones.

CDR3nt: TGTGCCAGCAGCCTCAGGGGGGCGAACACCGGGGAGCTGTTTTTT; CDR3aa: CASSLRGANTGELFF; j_gene: TRBJ2-2; v_gene: TRBV5-4; len: 15; abundance: many; d_gene: .
CDR3nt: TGTGTCTATTCTCGGGTCACTGAAGCTTTCTTT; CDR3aa: CVYSRVTEAFF; j_gene: TRBJ1-1; v_gene: TRBV30; len: 11; abundance: few; d_gene: .
CDR3nt: TGTGCCAGCAGTTCTATCCTCGGCCTTTATAGCAATCAGCCCCAGCATTTT; CDR3aa: CASSSILGLYSNQPQHF; j_gene: TRBJ1-5; v_gene: TRBV28; len: 17; abundance: many; d_gene: .
CDR3nt: TGTGCCAGCAGCTTTGGGACTACTACCTACGAGCAGTACTTC; CDR3aa: CASSFGTTTYEQYF; j_gene: TRBJ2-7; v_gene: TRBV7-8; len: 14; abundance: few; d_gene: TRBD2
CDR3nt: TGTGCCAGCAGCTTAGATGGGGGAACAGCTAATGAAAAACTGTTTTTT; CDR3aa: CASSLDGGTANEKLFF; j_gene: TRBJ1-4; v_gene: TRBV11-2; len: 16; abundance: many; d_gene: .
CDR3nt: TGTGCCAGCAGTTTATCATCACAGTTGAACACTGAAGCTTTCTTT; CDR3aa: CASSLSSQLNTEAFF; j_gene: TRBJ1-1; v_gene: TRBV27; len: 15; abundance: many; d_gene: .
CDR3nt: TGTGCCAGCAGCAGAACTAGCGGCCCAGTGACCCAGTACTTC; CDR3aa: CASSRTSGPVTQYF; j_gene: TRBJ2-5; v_gene: TRBV7-2; len: 14; abundance: many; d_gene: TRBD2
CDR3nt: TGTGCCAGCAGCTTAGGGATCGGACAGGGGGTAGCCCAGTACTTC; CDR3aa: CASSLGIGQGVAQYF; j_gene: TRBJ2-5; v_gene: TRBV7-8; len: 15; abundance: few; d_gene: TRBD1
CDR3nt: TGCAGTGCTAGTACCCGCCTAGGACTAGGACCAGGTCGTAGGAACAATGAGCAGTTCTTC; CDR3aa: CSASTRLGLGPGRRNNEQFF; j_gene: TRBJ2-1; v_gene: TRBV20-1; len: 20; abundance: many; d_gene: TRBD2
CDR3nt: TGTGCCAGCAGTCCGTCGATCGGGGGGGCAAATCAGCCCCAGCATTTT; CDR3aa: CASSPSIGGANQPQHF; j_gene: TRBJ1-5; v_gene: TRBV12-3/TRBV12-4; len: 16; abundance: many; d_gene: .
CDR3nt: TGCAGTGCTAGCGGGACAGGGCGAGGTGAAAAACTGTTTTTT; CDR3aa: CSASGTGRGEKLFF; j_gene: TRBJ1-4; v_gene: TRBV20-1; len: 14; abundance: many; d_gene: TRBD1
CDR3nt: TGTGCCTGGAGCCTACAAGTAAACACTGAAGCTTTCTTT; CDR3aa: CAWSLQVNTEAFF; j_gene: TRBJ1-1; v_gene: TRBV30; len: 13; abundance: many; d_gene: .
CDR3nt: TGCGCCAGCGGATCACAGGGGGCTGACGAGCAGTTCTTC; CDR3aa: CASGSQGADEQFF; j_gene: TRBJ2-1; v_gene: TRBV5-1; len: 13; abundance: many; d_gene: TRBD1
CDR3nt: TGCAGTGCTAGAGATTCCAGGGGGGGGACGAGCCAGTACTTC; CDR3aa: CSARDSRGGTSQYF; j_gene: TRBJ2-5; v_gene: TRBV20-1; len: 14; abundance: many; d_gene: .
CDR3nt: TGTGCCAGCAGCGTAGTGGGGGGCGCGGGAGAGACCCAGTACTTC; CDR3aa: CASSVVGGAGETQYF; j_gene: TRBJ2-5; v_gene: TRBV9; len: 15; abundance: many; d_gene: .
CDR3nt: TGTGCCAGCGGAAACAGCGAGCAGCCCCAGCATTTT; CDR3aa: CASGNSEQPQHF; j_gene: TRBJ1-5; v_gene: TRBV27; len: 12; abundance: many; d_gene: .
CDR3nt: TGTGCCATCAGTGAAGGGGACAGGGGGCTGAACGAGCAGTACTTC; CDR3aa: CAISEGDRGLNEQYF; j_gene: TRBJ2-7; v_gene: TRBV10-3; len: 15; abundance: many; d_gene: TRBD1
CDR3nt: TGCAGCGAGAGGGACAGGACCCTCCTCGGCGAGCAGTACTTC; CDR3aa: CSERDRTLLGEQYF; j_gene: TRBJ2-7; v_gene: TRBV20-1; len: 14; abundance: many; d_gene: TRBD1
CDR3nt: TGTGCCAGCAGCGTAGGCGGGAGTACAGATACGCAGTATTTT; CDR3aa: CASSVGGSTDTQYF; j_gene: TRBJ2-3; v_gene: TRBV9; len: 14; abundance: .; d_gene: TRBD2
CDR3nt: TGCAGTGCTAGAGCCTACCCCGGACAGGGAATGAGCGAGACCCAGTACTTC; CDR3aa: CSARAYPGQGMSETQYF; j_gene: TRBJ2-5; v_gene: TRBV20-1; len: 17; abundance: many; d_gene: TRBD1
CDR3nt: TGTGCCAGCAGTTCCGGGACTTACAATGAGCAGTTCTTC; CDR3aa: CASSSGTYNEQFF; j_gene: TRBJ2-1; v_gene: TRBV6-6; len: 13; abundance: many; d_gene: .
CDR3nt: TGTGCCAGCAGTATCGGGACTAGCGGTTGGGGTGAGCAGTTCTTC; CDR3aa: CASSIGTSGWGEQFF; j_gene: TRBJ2-1; v_gene: TRBV12-3/TRBV12-4; len: 15; abundance: few; d_gene: TRBD2
CDR3nt: TGCGCCAGCAGCCAAGGGGGACAGATGAACACTGAAGCTTTCTTT; CDR3aa: CASSQGGQMNTEAFF; j_gene: TRBJ1-1; v_gene: TRBV4-1; len: 15; abundance: many; d_gene: TRBD1
CDR3nt: TGTGCCAGCAGCTTGGTGGCCTTCGGGGATGGCTACACCTTC; CDR3aa: CASSLVAFGDGYTF; j_gene: TRBJ1-2; v_gene: TRBV7-8; len: 14; abundance: many; d_gene: .
CDR3nt: TGTGCCAGCAGCCCGGAGTCGACAGTATTTCTCTCGAACACTGAAGCTTTCTTT; CDR3aa: CASSPESTVFLSNTEAFF; j_gene: TRBJ1-1; v_gene: TRBV9; len: 18; abundance: many; d_gene: .
CDR3nt: TGTGCCACCAGCAGCGGGGCCGTAAGTTACACAGATACGCAGTATTTT; CDR3aa: CATSSGAVSYTDTQYF; j_gene: TRBJ2-3; v_gene: TRBV15; len: 16; abundance: .; d_gene: .
CDR3nt: TGCAGTGCTAGAGTTAGGACTAGCGGGACCCCCATAATTCAGTACTTC; CDR3aa: CSARVRTSGTPIIQYF; j_gene: TRBJ2-4; v_gene: TRBV20-1; len: 16; abundance: many; d_gene: TRBD2
CDR3nt: TGCGCCAGCAGCCCAAGCGGTACAGCCTACAATGAGCAGTTCTTC; CDR3aa: CASSPSGTAYNEQFF; j_gene: TRBJ2-1; v_gene: TRBV5-1; len: 15; abundance: many; d_gene: .
CDR3nt: TGTGCCAGCAGTGGAGGGAGGACGATGAACACTGAAGCTTTCTTT; CDR3aa: CASSGGRTMNTEAFF; j_gene: TRBJ1-1; v_gene: TRBV9; len: 15; abundance: many; d_gene: .
CDR3nt: TGTGCCAGCAGTACAACAGGGGGCAGCACAGATACGCAGTATTTT; CDR3aa: CASSTTGGSTDTQYF; j_gene: TRBJ2-3; v_gene: TRBV27; len: 15; abundance: many; d_gene: TRBD1
CDR3nt: TGCAGTGCTAGAGTTCTTGGCGGGGGGACCGGGGAGCTGTTTTTT; CDR3aa: CSARVLGGGTGELFF; j_gene: TRBJ2-2; v_gene: TRBV20-1; len: 15; abundance: few; d_gene: TRBD2
CDR3nt: TGCAGTGCTAGTTGGGGGGCTAGCTCCCAAGAGACCCAGTACTTC; CDR3aa: CSASWGASSQETQYF; j_gene: TRBJ2-5; v_gene: TRBV20-1; len: 15; abundance: .; d_gene: .
CDR3nt: TGTGCCATCGGCACAGCGGGCCAAGAGACCCAGTACTTC; CDR3aa: CAIGTAGQETQYF; j_gene: TRBJ2-5; v_gene: TRBV10-3; len: 13; abundance: once; d_gene: .
CDR3nt: TGTGGCGAGGGAAGGACAGATACGCAGTATTTT; CDR3aa: CGEGRTDTQYF; j_gene: TRBJ2-3; v_gene: TRBV10-2; len: 11; abundance: many; d_gene: .
CDR3nt: TGTGCCAGCAGCTTAATGGAGACCCAGTACTTC; CDR3aa: CASSLMETQYF; j_gene: TRBJ2-5; v_gene: TRBV7-2; len: 11; abundance: many; d_gene: .
CDR3nt: TGTGCCAGCAGGCCGAACAGGGGGAACTCACCCCTCCACTTT; CDR3aa: CASRPNRGNSPLHF; j_gene: TRBJ1-6; v_gene: TRBV12-3/TRBV12-4; len: 14; abundance: few; d_gene: TRBD1
CDR3nt: TGCAGTGCTAGCGGGGGCTCGTTCCCATACAATGAGCAGTTCTTC; CDR3aa: CSASGGSFPYNEQFF; j_gene: TRBJ2-1; v_gene: TRBV20-1; len: 15; abundance: many; d_gene: .
CDR3nt: TGTACCAGCAGCCCGTCGGGACAGGGTTTACAGCCCCAGCATTTT; CDR3aa: CTSSPSGQGLQPQHF; j_gene: TRBJ1-5; v_gene: TRBV6-5; len: 15; abundance: many; d_gene: TRBD1
CDR3nt: TGTGCCAGCAGTTCCCCCGGACTAGCGGGAGGAGAGACCCAGTACTTC; CDR3aa: CASSSPGLAGGETQYF; j_gene: TRBJ2-5; v_gene: TRBV28; len: 16; abundance: many; d_gene: TRBD2
CDR3nt: TGTGCCAGCAGCTGGACTAGCCAAGAGACCCAGTACTTC; CDR3aa: CASSWTSQETQYF; j_gene: TRBJ2-5; v_gene: TRBV7-9; len: 13; abundance: many; d_gene: TRBD2
CDR3nt: TGCGCCAGCAGCTCCGGGACTTCCACCGGGGAGCTGTTTTTT; CDR3aa: CASSSGTSTGELFF; j_gene: TRBJ2-2; v_gene: TRBV5-1; len: 14; abundance: many; d_gene: .
CDR3nt: TGCGCCAGCAGCTTGGATCGGCGGGGTCCAGGGGATACGCAGTATTTT; CDR3aa: CASSLDRRGPGDTQYF; j_gene: TRBJ2-3; v_gene: TRBV5-1; len: 16; abundance: many; d_gene: .
CDR3nt: TGTGCCAGCAGCTTAGGAGGAAACACCATATATTTT; CDR3aa: CASSLGGNTIYF; j_gene: TRBJ1-3; v_gene: TRBV7-9; len: 12; abundance: many; d_gene: .
CDR3nt: TGCAGTGTGGACGCCGCGGCGACAGATACGCAGTATTTT; CDR3aa: CSVDAAATDTQYF; j_gene: TRBJ2-3; v_gene: TRBV20-1; len: 13; abundance: many; d_gene: .
CDR3nt: TGCGCCAGCAGCTTGGCAAGCGGGAGGACCGATGAGCAGTTCTTC; CDR3aa: CASSLASGRTDEQFF; j_gene: TRBJ2-1; v_gene: TRBV5-1; len: 15; abundance: many; d_gene: TRBD2
CDR3nt: TGTGCCAGCAGTCCGACTAGCGGGAGGGCCCTTTCCTACAATGAGCAGTTCTTC; CDR3aa: CASSPTSGRALSYNEQFF; j_gene: TRBJ2-1; v_gene: TRBV3-1; len: 18; abundance: many; d_gene: TRBD2
CDR3nt: TGTGCCAGCAGTCCGGGACAGGGGGTCCCTGGAAACACCATATATTTT; CDR3aa: CASSPGQGVPGNTIYF; j_gene: TRBJ1-3; v_gene: TRBV6-5; len: 16; abundance: many; d_gene: TRBD1
CDR3nt: TGTGCCAGCAGCCACTCCGCCTCCTACGAGCAGTACTTC; CDR3aa: CASSHSASYEQYF; j_gene: TRBJ2-7; v_gene: TRBV7-9; len: 13; abundance: many; d_gene: .
CDR3nt: TGTGCCAGCAGCGTAGGTTTAGGAACCGGGGAGCTGTTTTTT; CDR3aa: CASSVGLGTGELFF; j_gene: TRBJ2-2; v_gene: TRBV9; len: 14; abundance: many; d_gene: .
CDR3nt: TGTGCCAGCGCAGGACAGATCTACAATGAGCAGTTCTTC; CDR3aa: CASAGQIYNEQFF; j_gene: TRBJ2-1; v_gene: TRBV6-6; len: 13; abundance: many; d_gene: .
CDR3nt: TGCAGTGCTAGAGATGACAGGGCGGCAGCTTTCTTT; CDR3aa: CSARDDRAAAFF; j_gene: TRBJ1-1; v_gene: TRBV20-1; len: 12; abundance: many; d_gene: TRBD1
CDR3nt: TGTGCTAGTGGTTTCCCCGGGGCCCGGAAAACTTACAATGAGCAGTTCTTC; CDR3aa: CASGFPGARKTYNEQFF; j_gene: TRBJ2-1; v_gene: TRBV12-5; len: 17; abundance: many; d_gene: .
CDR3nt: TGTGCCAGCTCGTCCTCAGGGGGGATGAATGAGCAGTTCTTC; CDR3aa: CASSSSGGMNEQFF; j_gene: TRBJ2-1; v_gene: TRBV18; len: 14; abundance: many; d_gene: .
CDR3nt: TGTGCCAGCAGCCAAGTAGGGTCGCTAGCCAAAAACATTCAGTACTTC; CDR3aa: CASSQVGSLAKNIQYF; j_gene: TRBJ2-4; v_gene: TRBV3-1; len: 16; abundance: many; d_gene: .
CDR3nt: TGTGCCAGCAGTCACTACTACGAGCAGTACTTC; CDR3aa: CASSHYYEQYF; j_gene: TRBJ2-7; v_gene: TRBV7-2; len: 11; abundance: .; d_gene: .
CDR3nt: TGTGCCAGTAGTATAGTAGGAGGGGGGAGTGAGCAGTTCTTC; CDR3aa: CASSIVGGGSEQFF; j_gene: TRBJ2-1; v_gene: TRBV19; len: 14; abundance: many; d_gene: .
CDR3nt: TGTGCCAGCAGCAAAGAGAGAAGGAGGCGGGCCTACGAGCAGTACTTC; CDR3aa: CASSKERRRRAYEQYF; j_gene: TRBJ2-7; v_gene: TRBV21-1; len: 16; abundance: many; d_gene: .
CDR3nt: TGCAGTGCCGTAGACAGGACGCGACTTGGCTACACCTTC; CDR3aa: CSAVDRTRLGYTF; j_gene: TRBJ1-2; v_gene: TRBV20-1; len: 13; abundance: many; d_gene: .
CDR3nt: TGTGCAAGTCGCTTAGCACGGACAGGTTCGAACACCGGGGAGCTGTTTTTT; CDR3aa: CASRLARTGSNTGELFF; j_gene: TRBJ2-2; v_gene: TRBV12-2; len: 17; abundance: many; d_gene: .
CDR3nt: TGTGCCAGTAGTATGGAGACAGGGGGGTTGAAAAACGAGCAGTACTTC; CDR3aa: CASSMETGGLKNEQYF; j_gene: TRBJ2-7; v_gene: TRBV19; len: 16; abundance: many; d_gene: TRBD1